This T cell receptor beta chain was identified in a study of blood T cell repertoires in COVID-19. Across the whole study: Acute-phase and convalescent COVID-19 samples originated in the United States, Italy and Spain. Nucleic acid was either cDNA or gDNA, and it came from T cells, B-cell-depleted T cells, or PBMCs.

Trimming took 5 bases from V and 7 from J; bases not matched to a gene: 10. The CDR3 covers 16 residues. The germline V gene encodes CDR1 SGHVS and CDR2 FNYEAQ. As processed by the authors: Nucleated cell number was recorded as an estimate derived from reference gene primer amplification. Using immunoSEQ multiplex PCR, the repertoire was profiled, and TCRdb retains in-frame clones only, with some absent. The D gene and trimming were derived from the DNA, and the V and J assignments and clone size from that table. This table holds 200,000 to 250,000 clones, around 84% found once. Sequenced input: peripheral blood. This TCR was recovered from a woman at least 80 years old with active or convalescent COVID-19. The genes are TRBV7-6 and TRBJ2-1; the match to TRBD2 covers 11 bases. The CDR3 sequence: CASSPTSGRNGNEQFF. The CDR3 DNA is TGTGCCAGCAGCCCCACTAGCGGGAGAAATGGAAATGAGCAGTTCTTC.